This TCR beta chain was captured by sequencing in a study of blood T cell repertoires in COVID-19. As for the study in general: PBMCs, B-cell-depleted T cells, or T cells were the source of the cDNA or gDNA that made up the material.

As handled by the study authors: Nucleated cell number was recorded as an estimate derived from reference gene primer amplification. This table comes from immunoSEQ multiplex PCR, and its TCRdb copy is limited to in-frame clones, with some not included. V, J and clone size are those of that table, while D and trimming were read from the DNA. This sample yields about 260,000 clones, of which about four fifths are seen a single time; 8% to 9.5% belongs to the top ten. Germline CDR1 LNHDA, CDR2 SQIVND (reference sequence). The V end lost 4 bases, the J end lost 0 bases, and 12 bases lay between the germline ends. This CDR3 has 15 amino acids.

The chain has TRBV19 and TRBJ2-5, with D perhaps matching TRBD2 (6 bases). This TCR came from a woman between 50 and 59 years old who had recovered from COVID-19. Material for sequencing was peripheral blood. DNA for the CDR3: TGTGCCAGTAGTACTCGTCGGGGGTACCAAGAGACCCAGTACTTC. Protein product: CASSTRRGYQETQYF.